These 32 T cell receptor beta chains were all obtained from the same sample, sequenced in a study of shared clonotypes between healthy human individuals. Here immunoSEQ multiplex PCR was the method, and the copy in TCRdb shows in-frame clones only, minus some. This repertoire shows 90,000 to 120,000 clones, around 71% found once; its top ten account for roughly 22%. What was sequenced was memory CD8+ T cells sorted from blood. As to subset: CD45RO+ cells pooled with CCR7-negative TemRA cells. All receptors derive from a woman aged 25 to 39 in good health.

The chain couples TRBV10-2 to TRBJ1-1, with D perhaps TRBD1 (6 bases). V was pared by 2 bases and J by 4 bases, with 20 bases between. The V gene's germline CDR1 is WSHSY and CDR2 SAAADI. The CDR3 consists of 17 residues. For the CDR3, the DNA is TGCGCCAGCAGTGAGCATCCCTGGGGGCTAGATAGCACTGAAGCTTTCTTT. Protein sequence: CASSEHPWGLDSTEAFF.

The J gene is TRBJ2-1, the V gene TRBV7-6, with TRBD2 as a possible D gene (5 bases). This CDR3 is built from 17 residues. The germline gives CDR1 SGHVS, CDR2 FNYEAQ. V lost 1 base and J 0 bases, leaving 13 bases between the germline ends. The DNA of the CDR3 is TGTGCCAGCAGCTTAGTGGTCAGCGGAAGCTCCTACAATGAGCAGTTCTTC. Protein: CASSLVVSGSSYNEQFF.

The V call is TRBV10-3, the J call TRBJ2-7; the D gene is possibly TRBD1 (8 bases). The CDR3 sequence is 14 residues long. Germline CDR1 ENHRY, CDR2 SYGVKD. Trimming took off 10 bases at V and 4 bases at J, with 20 bases between the two ends. The CDR3 sequence is CATETGEGFYEQYF. CDR3 nucleotides: TGTGCCACCGAGACAGGGGAGGGGTTTTACGAGCAGTACTTC.

This chain links TRBV28 with TRBJ1-5, with D possibly TRBD1 on 6 matching bases. CDR1 is MDHEN, CDR2 SYDVKM, per germline. V lost 6 bases and J 5 bases, leaving 17 bases between the germline ends. The CDR3 has 15 amino acids. CDR3 DNA: TGTGCCAGCAGCCTAGGTACAGGGCCGGATCAGCCCCAGCATTTT. Translated: CASSLGTGPDQPQHF. Supplemented by reference TRBV28 and TRBJ1-5, the full variable domain reads DVKVTQSSRYLVKRTGEKVFLECVQDMDHENMFWYRQDPGLGLRLIYFSYDVKMKEKGDIPEGYSVSREKKERFSLILESASTNQTSMYLCASSLGTGPDQPQHFGDGTRLSIL.

The chain uses TRBV29-1 and TRBJ2-2; either TRBD1 or TRBD2 may fit D (5 bases each). V lost 5 bases, J lost 5 bases, and 15 bases lay in between. The CDR3 totals 14 residues. CDR1 is SQVTM, CDR2 ANQGSEA, per germline. CDR3: CSVSPGPRTGELFF. For the CDR3, the DNA is TGCAGCGTTTCACCGGGACCCCGGACCGGGGAGCTGTTTTTT.

This clone was counted a single time. The V call is TRBV30, the J call TRBJ2-7; D is undetermined. This CDR3 contains 14 residues. Germline CDR1 reads GTSNPN; CDR2 reads SVGIG (reference sequence). The V and J ends lost 3 bases and 0 bases respectively, with 12 bases between them. CDR3 nucleotides: TGTGCCTGGAGACCCCCGAGGTACTCCTACGAGCAGTACTTC. Translated, it gives CAWRPPRYSYEQYF.

The DNA of the CDR3 is TGTGCCAGCAGTTCCACTCTTTCTGACAGGGGTCCCGGCGAGCAGTACTTC. Amino acid sequence: CASSSTLSDRGPGEQYF. The chain uses TRBV28 and TRBJ2-7, with 8 bases fitting TRBD1. With V trimmed by 4 bases and J by 6 bases, 17 bases remained unmatched. Germline V lookup: CDR1 MDHEN, CDR2 SYDVKM. CDR3 length: 17 residues.

This sequence joins TRBV29-1 and TRBJ2-1, with no clear D. The germline CDR1 and CDR2 sequences are SQVTM and ANQGSEA. Deletions cut 6 bases from V and 5 bases from J, with 14 bases between. This CDR3 has 13 amino acids. The CDR3 spells CSVVRAPNNEQFF. The CDR3 nucleotides are TGCAGCGTCGTTCGCGCCCCAAACAATGAGCAGTTCTTC.

This chain links TRBV9 with TRBJ2-7; D is tentatively TRBD1 or TRBD2 (5 bases each). This CDR3 has 14 residues. The germline gives CDR1 SGDLS, CDR2 YYNGEE. With 4 bases removed from V and 7 bases from J, the gap between germline ends came to 18 bases. The DNA of the CDR3 is TGTGCCAGCAGCTTTGGGGGTGGAAGTGATGAGCAGTACTTC. The encoded protein is CASSFGGGSDEQYF.

This chain connects TRBV11-2 to TRBJ1-2; D not resolved. Looked up from germline, CDR1 is SGHAT and CDR2 is FQNNGV. The CDR3 is 17 residues long. Trimming stripped 4 bases from V and 5 bases from J, with 23 bases between. CDR3 bases: TGTGCCAGCAGCTACAGAGCTTTCAGCCCACCCGGATATGGCTACACCTTC. Translated: CASSYRAFSPPGYGYTF. The complete variable domain, with remaining parts taken from reference TRBV11-2 and TRBJ1-2, reads EAGVAQSPRYKIIEKRQSVAFWCNPISGHATLYWYQQILGQGPKLLIQFQNNGVVDDSQLPKDRFSAERLKGVDSTLKIQPAKLEDSAVYLCASSYRAFSPPGYGYTFGSGTRLTVV.

The CDR3 reads CASSLSPGSRAFF. CDR3 coding DNA: TGTGCCAGCAGTTTATCACCAGGAAGTAGGGCTTTCTTT. The chain is built from TRBV27 and TRBJ1-1; D is undetermined. The CDR3 is 13 amino acids. Trimming took off 0 bases at V and 11 bases at J, with 13 bases between the two ends. The germline CDR1 and CDR2 sequences are MNHEY and SMNVEV (reference sequence).

The genes are TRBV5-1 and TRBJ1-4; no clear D gene. Germline V gene data show CDR1 as SGHRS and CDR2 as YFSETQ. The CDR3 totals 14 residues. Trimming shortened V by 0 bases and J by 7 bases, and 10 bases separated the two germline ends. The CDR3 DNA is TGCGCCAGCAGCTTGGGACTCCGGAGTGAAAAACTGTTTTTT. It encodes CASSLGLRSEKLFF. Together with reference TRBV5-1 and TRBJ1-4, the CDR3 gives the full variable domain: KAGVTQTPRYLIKTRGQQVTLSCSPISGHRSVSWYQQTPGQGLQFLFEYFSETQRNKGNFPGRFSGRQFSNSRSEMNVSTLELGDSALYLCASSLGLRSEKLFFGSGTQLSVL.

This clone has only a few counts. The V gene is TRBV28, the J gene TRBJ2-7, with 8 bases identical to TRBD1. The junction had 9 bases not matched to a gene; V was cut back by 5 bases and J by 0 bases. This CDR3 is built from 16 residues. Per the germline V gene, CDR1 is MDHEN and CDR2 is SYDVKM. The CDR3 DNA follows: TGTGCCAGCAGTACCCTAGGGGACAGGTCCTCCTACGAGCAGTACTTC. This encodes CASSTLGDRSSYEQYF. The full variable domain, rest sourced from reference TRBV28 and TRBJ2-7, is DVKVTQSSRYLVKRTGEKVFLECVQDMDHENMFWYRQDPGLGLRLIYFSYDVKMKEKGDIPEGYSVSREKKERFSLILESASTNQTSMYLCASSTLGDRSSYEQYFGPGTRLTVT.

V is TRBV10-1 and J is TRBJ2-1; D might be TRBD2 (5 bases). Trimming left V 3 bases short and J 9 bases short, with 6 bases between. Germline V lookup: CDR1 WNHNN, CDR2 SYGVQD (reference sequence). This CDR3 contains 11 residues. The CDR3 DNA follows: TGCGCCAGCAGTGATGCGGGTGAGCAGTTCTTC. Translated: CASSDAGEQFF.

The CDR3 protein is CASSLDGGVGVYEQYF. CDR3 sequence (DNA): TGTGCCAGCAGCTTGGATGGCGGGGTCGGAGTATACGAGCAGTACTTC. The chain couples TRBV5-8 to TRBJ2-7; D may be TRBD2 (6 bases). CDR1 and CDR2 (germline): SGHTS, YDEGEE. Trimming removed 0 bases at V and 4 bases at J, with 17 bases between. This CDR3 comprises 16 residues.

The chain joins TRBV7-8 to TRBJ2-3; D is possibly TRBD2 (5 bases). CDR1 SGHVS and CDR2 FQNEAQ come from the germline V gene. The CDR3 spans 15 residues. The ends were cut back, 3 bases at V and 4 bases at J, with 14 bases in the middle. The CDR3, as DNA: TGTGCCAGCAGCTTCGGAGCGGCCGGGGCAGATACGCAGTATTTT. Amino acid sequence: CASSFGAAGADTQYF. Full variable domain (missing parts from reference TRBV7-8 and TRBJ2-3): GAGVSQSPRYKVAKRGQDVALRCDPISGHVSLFWYQQALGQGPEFLTYFQNEAQLDKSGLPSDRFFAERPEGSVSTLKIQRTQQEDSAVYLCASSFGAAGADTQYFGPGTRLTVL.

The chain carries TRBV2 and TRBJ1-5; tentative D call: TRBD1 (5 bases). The germline V gene has CDR1 SNHLY and CDR2 FYNNEI. The CDR3 spans 13 residues. V lost 4 bases and J 7 bases, leaving 11 bases between the germline ends. CDR3 sequence reads: CASSVDGGQPQHF. The CDR3 nucleotides read TGTGCCAGCAGTGTCGATGGGGGACAGCCCCAGCATTTT.

The gene calls are TRBV7-2 and TRBJ2-4; 10 bases are a match to TRBD2. CDR1 and CDR2 from the germline V gene are SGHTA and FQGNSA. The V segment lost 1 base and the J segment 2 bases; nucleotides outside the gene matches: 11. The CDR3 has 19 amino acids. The CDR3 is CASSLGGYLAGASKNIQYF. DNA for the CDR3: TGTGCCAGCAGCTTAGGGGGATACCTAGCGGGAGCATCCAAAAACATTCAGTACTTC.

This clone was seen more than once but under ten times. The chain couples TRBV6-4 to TRBJ2-1; TRBD2 matches at 8 bases. Germline lookup yields CDR1 MRHNA and CDR2 SNTAGT. V was pared by 4 bases and J by 6 bases, with 2 bases of the junction left unmatched. The CDR3 length is 13 residues. CDR3 bases: TGTGCCAGCAGTGCCGGGACTAGCAATGAGCAGTTCTTC. Translated: CASSAGTSNEQFF.

To note about this clone: A much larger clone differs by one base, so this may be a read error. The chain is built from TRBV6-4 and TRBJ2-5, with a weak D call TRBD2 (6 bases). Germline V lookup: CDR1 MRHNA, CDR2 SNTAGT. The CDR3 is 15 residues long. The CDR3 bases are TGTGCCAGCAGTGCTTCCCCGGGGGAAGCAGAGGCCCAGTACTTC. This encodes CASSASPGEAEAQYF.

This clone was detected many times. The chain links TRBV2 to TRBJ2-5; possible D gene TRBD1, 5 bases. CDR3 size: 17 residues. V gave up 3 bases and J gave up 3 bases, with 20 bases separating them. Germline V gives CDR1 SNHLY, CDR2 FYNNEI. DNA for the CDR3: TGTGCCAGCAGTGACCAAAACAGGCTCCGGCGTAAAGAGACCCAGTACTTC. This translates into CASSDQNRLRRKETQYF.

This clone is deemed medium-sized. The chain has TRBV5-4 and TRBJ2-7; D remains ambiguous. This CDR3 comprises 13 residues. Per the germline V gene, CDR1 is SGHNT and CDR2 is YYREEE (reference sequence). Trimming took off 2 bases at V and 7 bases at J, with 13 bases between the two ends. In DNA form, the CDR3 reads TGTGCCAGCAGCTTCTACCCCAACCCGGAGCAGTACTTC. Its translation is CASSFYPNPEQYF.

The chain employs TRBV25-1 and TRBJ2-7, with D perhaps matching TRBD1 (5 bases). Germline CDR1 MGHDK, CDR2 SYGVNS. The CDR3 contains 15 residues. The V end lost 3 bases, the J end lost 5 bases, and 17 bases lay between the germline ends. The CDR3 sequence is CASSDGTGPPHEQYF. The CDR3 coding sequence is TGTGCCAGCAGTGATGGTACAGGCCCGCCCCACGAGCAGTACTTC.

This clone was counted a few times. The V and J genes are TRBV4-2 and TRBJ2-1; weak D call: TRBD2 (5 bases). Germline V lookup: CDR1 LGHNA, CDR2 YNFKEQ. This CDR3 contains 14 residues. V shed 0 bases and J shed 6 bases, with 9 bases lying between them. CDR3 sequence: CASSQETGSNEQFF. CDR3 sequence (DNA): TGTGCCAGCAGCCAAGAGACGGGGAGCAATGAGCAGTTCTTC.

This clone was seen a few times. This sample also contains other DNA sequences that code for the same CDR3. The chain recombines TRBV10-3 with TRBJ2-3; 7 bases align to TRBD2. The CDR3 spans 18 residues. The junction had 9 bases not matched to a gene; V was cut back by 0 bases and J by 0 bases. In germline, CDR1 is ENHRY, CDR2 SYGVKD. CDR3 bases: TGTGCCATCAGTGAGTCGACGAGGTCTAGCGGCAGCACAGATACGCAGTATTTT. This sequence encodes CAISESTRSSGSTDTQYF.

The chain carries TRBV5-5 and TRBJ2-7; no clear D. V lost 0 bases and J lost 3, with 10 bases in between. The CDR3 totals 14 residues. Germline V gene sequence: CDR1 SGHKS, CDR2 YYEKEE (reference sequence). The CDR3: CASSLAWASYEQYF. The DNA for the CDR3 is TGTGCCAGCAGCTTGGCCTGGGCTAGCTACGAGCAGTACTTC.

This chain connects TRBV19 to TRBJ1-5; no firm D call. The CDR3 runs 13 residues. V lost 5 bases to trimming and J lost 3 bases, with 8 bases between them. Germline V CDR1 and CDR2: LNHDA, SQIVND (reference sequence). CDR3 loop: CASSPDTNQPQHF. DNA for the CDR3: TGTGCCAGTAGTCCGGATACCAATCAGCCCCAGCATTTT.

The chain uses TRBV5-6 and TRBJ2-7; no clear D gene. The DNA end is a closer match to TRBJ2-5, so the J assignment may be wrong. This CDR3 comprises 15 residues. From germline, CDR1 is SGHDT and CDR2 YYEEEE. CDR3 sequence (DNA): TGTGCCAGCATGACGCTCGTCAGTTCTCAAGAGACCCAGTACTTC. Residues: CASMTLVSSQETQYF.

This clone was observed many times. This chain connects TRBV6-1 to TRBJ1-2, with TRBD1 identical over 8 bases. The CDR3 sequence is 14 residues long. V shed 1 base, J shed 7 bases, and the junction held 5 bases outside the gene matches. Germline CDR1 reads MNHNS; CDR2 reads SASEGT. CDR3 sequence reads: CASSEGWQGAGYTF. CDR3 sequence (DNA): TGTGCCAGCAGTGAAGGATGGCAGGGGGCTGGCTACACCTTC.

This clone came up a few times. The chain is built from TRBV6-1 and TRBJ2-2, with 11 bases lining up with TRBD2. Germline loops: CDR1 MNHNS, CDR2 SASEGT. The CDR3 has 15 amino acids. V shed 4 bases, J shed 3 bases, and the junction held 1 base outside the gene matches. The CDR3 region has the DNA TGTGCCAGCAGTGGTAGCGGGGGGGACACCGGGGAGCTGTTTTTT. This translates into CASSGSGGDTGELFF.

The chain links TRBV6-4 to TRBJ2-1, with unresolved D. This CDR3 is built from 15 residues. CDR1 and CDR2 (germline): MRHNA, SNTAGT. The ends were cut back, 0 bases at V and 3 bases at J, with 9 bases in the middle. CDR3 protein: CASSDSTGHYNEQFF. The CDR3 DNA reads as TGTGCCAGCAGTGACTCGACTGGCCACTACAATGAGCAGTTCTTC.

The sample holds a few counts of this clone. The rearrangement links TRBV6-6 to TRBJ1-2, with TRBD1 matching over 9 bases. CDR3 length equals 15 residues. In germline, CDR1 is MNHNY, CDR2 SVGAGI (reference sequence). With 3 bases clipped from V and 5 bases from J, the junction kept 7 bases outside the gene matches. Here the CDR3 reads CASSYFRTGDYGYTF. The CDR3 DNA reads as TGTGCCAGCAGTTATTTCCGGACAGGGGATTATGGCTACACCTTC.